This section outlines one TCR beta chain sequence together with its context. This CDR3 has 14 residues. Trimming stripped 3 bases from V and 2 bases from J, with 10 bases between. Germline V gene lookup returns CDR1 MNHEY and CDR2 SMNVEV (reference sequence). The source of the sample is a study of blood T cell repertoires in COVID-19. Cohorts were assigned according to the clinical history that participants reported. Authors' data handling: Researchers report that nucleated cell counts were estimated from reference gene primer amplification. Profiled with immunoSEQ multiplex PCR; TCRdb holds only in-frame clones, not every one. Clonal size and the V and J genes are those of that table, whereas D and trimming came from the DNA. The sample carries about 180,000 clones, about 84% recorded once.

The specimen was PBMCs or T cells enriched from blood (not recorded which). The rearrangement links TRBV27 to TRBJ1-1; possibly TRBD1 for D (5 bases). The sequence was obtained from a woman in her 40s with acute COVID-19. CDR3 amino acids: CASSFRARNTEAFF. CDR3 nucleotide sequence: TGTGCCAGCAGTTTCAGGGCGAGAAACACTGAAGCTTTCTTT.